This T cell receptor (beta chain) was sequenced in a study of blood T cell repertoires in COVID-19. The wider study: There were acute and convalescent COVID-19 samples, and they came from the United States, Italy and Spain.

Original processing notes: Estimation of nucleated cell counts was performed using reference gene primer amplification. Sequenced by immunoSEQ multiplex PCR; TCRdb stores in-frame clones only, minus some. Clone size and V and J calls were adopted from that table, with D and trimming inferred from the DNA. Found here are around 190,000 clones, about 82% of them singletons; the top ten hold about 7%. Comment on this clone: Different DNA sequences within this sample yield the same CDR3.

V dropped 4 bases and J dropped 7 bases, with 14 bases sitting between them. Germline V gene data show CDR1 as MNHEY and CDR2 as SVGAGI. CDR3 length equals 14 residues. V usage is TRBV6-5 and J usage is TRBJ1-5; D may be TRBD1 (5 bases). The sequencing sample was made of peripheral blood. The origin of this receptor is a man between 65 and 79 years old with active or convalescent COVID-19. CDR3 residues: CASSWGTGDQPQHF. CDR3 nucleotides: TGTGCCAGCAGTTGGGGGACGGGAGACCAGCCCCAGCATTTT.